The 4 T cell receptor beta chains below come from one sample, sequenced in a study of T cell repertoires in cytomegalovirus infection. MiXCR was run by TCRdb on the reads, yielding one entry per CDR3 protein. Of about 140,000 distinct CDR3 sequences in the sample, about 6.1% were seen once. Input material: PBMCs. Receptors were obtained from a human donor in good health (CMV status not recorded). Some clones in this sample may be carry-over from other donors' samples.

CDR3 amino acids: CASSPTSGGDTQYF. In DNA form, the CDR3 reads TGTGCCAGCAGCCCTACTAGCGGAGGAGATACGCAGTATTTT. The chain joins TRBV7-6 to TRBJ2-3, with TRBD2 matching over 8 bases. Germline-derived CDR1 and CDR2 are SGHVS and FNYEAQ. Trimming at V came to 5 bases and at J to 5 bases, leaving 6 bases not matched to a gene. This CDR3 region has 14 residues.

This clonotype occurred many times. The chain has TRBV25-1 and TRBJ1-6, with TRBD1 matching 7 bases. Germline trimming cut 5 bases from V and 7 bases from J; bases unmatched to any gene: 8. The CDR3 loop spans 15 amino acids. Germline CDR1 reads MGHDK; CDR2 reads SYGVNS. CDR3 in amino acids: CASSTATGWNSPLHF. Here the CDR3 DNA reads TGTGCCAGCAGTACCGCGACAGGGTGGAATTCACCCCTCCACTTT.

This clonotype was counted ten times or more. The rearrangement links TRBV29-1 to TRBJ2-1; D perhaps matches TRBD2 (6 bases). The germline V gene has CDR1 SQVTM and CDR2 ANQGSEA. With 6 bases removed from V and 9 bases from J, the gap between germline ends came to 18 bases. This CDR3 contains 13 residues. Here the CDR3 reads CSVLGGGAGEQFF. DNA for the CDR3: TGCAGCGTCCTCGGCGGAGGGGCCGGTGAGCAGTTCTTC.

The J gene is TRBJ1-2, the V gene TRBV7-9, with D maybe TRBD1 (5 bases). V was pared by 5 bases and J by 8 bases, with 12 bases between. The germline V gene has CDR1 SEHNR and CDR2 FQNEAQ (reference sequence). This CDR3 is built from 12 residues. The CDR3 region has the DNA TGTGCCAGCAGCCTAACGGGGGTCGGCTACACCTTC. Translated, it gives CASSLTGVGYTF.